The text below deals with one TCR beta chain. No patient had autoimmune disease or received systemic immunosuppression. The sample comes from a study of OX40 agonist ivuxolimab in advanced cancers. The CDR3 covers 14 residues. V was clipped by 1 base and J by 7 bases; unmatched bases: 0. In germline, CDR1 is MNHNS, CDR2 SASEGT. Only in-frame clones appear in the TCRdb table, and some are missing; sequencing was by immunoSEQ multiplex PCR. The table has over 50,000 clones, around 93% seen once. The source material was CD4+ or CD8+ T cells sorted from blood, sampled in a trial of the OX40 agonist ivuxolimab. This rearrangement joins TRBV6-1 to TRBJ1-6; 8 bases agree with TRBD1. The TCR comes from an adult with an advanced solid tumor such as melanoma, head and neck, liver or kidney cancer. Here the CDR3 DNA reads TGTGCCAGCAGTGAAGGGACAGGGAATTCACCCCTCCACTTT. Translating it yields CASSEGTGNSPLHF.